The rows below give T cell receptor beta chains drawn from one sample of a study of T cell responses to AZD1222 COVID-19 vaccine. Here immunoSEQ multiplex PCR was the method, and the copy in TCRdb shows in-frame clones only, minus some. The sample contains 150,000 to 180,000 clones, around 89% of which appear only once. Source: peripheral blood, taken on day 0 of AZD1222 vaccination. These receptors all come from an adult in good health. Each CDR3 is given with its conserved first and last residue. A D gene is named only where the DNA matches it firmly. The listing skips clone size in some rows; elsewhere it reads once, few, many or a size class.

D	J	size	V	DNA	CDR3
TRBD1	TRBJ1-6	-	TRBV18	TGTGCCAGCTCACCCCAAGGACAGGGGCGGTCACCCCTCCACTTT	CASSPQGQGRSPLHF
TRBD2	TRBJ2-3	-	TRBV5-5	TGTGCCAGCAGCACCCTAGCGGGGGGCGGCACAGATACGCAGTATTTT	CASSTLAGGGTDTQYF
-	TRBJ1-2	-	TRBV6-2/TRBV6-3	TGTGCCAGCAGTTACATGGGGGCAAACGGCTACACCTTC	CASSYMGANGYTF
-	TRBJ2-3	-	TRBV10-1	TGCGCCAGCAGTGGCGCCGGGACACTCGATACGCAGTATTTT	CASSGAGTLDTQYF
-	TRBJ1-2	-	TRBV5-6	TGTGCCAGCAGCTTGGTCCAGGTTAAAGGCTACACCTTC	CASSLVQVKGYTF
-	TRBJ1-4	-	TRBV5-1	TGCGCCAGCAGCCTAGATTCAACTAATGAAAAACTGTTTTTT	CASSLDSTNEKLFF
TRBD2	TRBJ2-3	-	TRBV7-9	TGTGCCAGCAGCACCCAAGTTCTAGCGGGGGCCGAGGATACGCAGTATTTT	CASSTQVLAGAEDTQYF
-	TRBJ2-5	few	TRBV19	TGTGCCAGTAGTATTGGGGTGGGCGAGACCCAGTACTTC	CASSIGVGETQYF
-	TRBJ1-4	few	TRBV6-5	TGTGCCAGCAGTTTGACTCGAGCAACTAATGAAAAACTGTTTTTT	CASSLTRATNEKLFF
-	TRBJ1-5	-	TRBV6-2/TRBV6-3	TGTGCCAGCAGTTTATCGATTAGCAATCAGCCCCAGCATTTT	CASSLSISNQPQHF
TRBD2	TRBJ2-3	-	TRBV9	TGTGCCAGCAGCTACCTACCGGGGGGGTCCACAGATACGCAGTATTTT	CASSYLPGGSTDTQYF
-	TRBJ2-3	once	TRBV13	TGTGCCAGCAGCCCCCAGGGCCGCACAGATACGCAGTATTTT	CASSPQGRTDTQYF
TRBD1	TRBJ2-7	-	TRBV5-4	TGTGCCAGCAGCTTGCGTTGGGGTCTGAGGGACAGCAGGGAAGGGGAGCAGTACTTC	CASSLRWGLRDSREGEQYF
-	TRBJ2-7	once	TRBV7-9	TGTGCCAGCAGCGTATCGGGACTCCCTTACTACGAGCAGTACTTC	CASSVSGLPYYEQYF
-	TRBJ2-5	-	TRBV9	TGTGCCAGCAGCGTAGGGGCGATAGGGAGCGGGGAGACCCAGTACTTC	CASSVGAIGSGETQYF
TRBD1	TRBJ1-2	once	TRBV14	TGTGCCAGCAGCCCGGACAGGCTCCACTATGGCTACACCTTC	CASSPDRLHYGYTF
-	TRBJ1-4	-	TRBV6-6	TGTGCCAGCAGTTACATCGGGGGCGGAAAACTGTTTTTT	CASSYIGGGKLFF
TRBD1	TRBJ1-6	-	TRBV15	TGTGCCACCAGCACCAGACAGGGTTTGACCACCCTCCACTTT	CATSTRQGLTTLHF
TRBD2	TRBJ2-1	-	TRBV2	TGTGCCAGCGGGACTGAGCGGGGGGGGTACAATGAGCAGTTCTTC	CASGTERGGYNEQFF
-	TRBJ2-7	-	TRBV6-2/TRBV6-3	TGTGCCAGCAGTTCCCCTACCAGAGACAGACGGTACGAGCAGTACTTC	CASSSPTRDRRYEQYF
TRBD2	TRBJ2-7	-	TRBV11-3	TGTGCCAGCAGCTTAGATCCCGGGACTACACCCGCTAGGGAGCAGTACTTC	CASSLDPGTTPAREQYF
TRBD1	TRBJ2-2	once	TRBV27	TGTGCCAGCAGACCTCGACAGGGGTCGAACACCGGGGAGCTGTTTTTT	CASRPRQGSNTGELFF
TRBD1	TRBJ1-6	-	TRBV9	TGTGCCAGCAGCGTCGAGGGGGCCTCCTATAATTCACCCCTCCACTTT	CASSVEGASYNSPLHF
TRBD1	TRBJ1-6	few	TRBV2	TGTGCCAGCAGTGAAGAGGCAGGGGGTTCACCCCTCCACTTT	CASSEEAGGSPLHF
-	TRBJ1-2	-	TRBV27	TGTGCCAGCAGTTTCGGAAGGGACTATGGCTACACCTTC	CASSFGRDYGYTF
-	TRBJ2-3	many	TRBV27	TGTGCCTCCCGCTTGGGCAAGACGTTCACAGATACGCAGTATTTT	CASRLGKTFTDTQYF
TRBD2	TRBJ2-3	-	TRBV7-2	TGTGCCAGCAGCTCGGGGGGGCGAGGGTATACGCAGTATTTT	CASSSGGRGYTQYF
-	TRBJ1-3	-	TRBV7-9	TGTGCCAGCCTGGGGCGGCTCTCTGGAAACACCATATATTTT	CASLGRLSGNTIYF
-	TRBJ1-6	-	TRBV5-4	TGTGCCAGCAGCTTGATGACGCCTGGTTCACCCCTCCACTTT	CASSLMTPGSPLHF
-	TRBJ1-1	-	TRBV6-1	TGTGCCAGCAGGGGGGAATACACTGAAGCTTTCTTT	CASRGEYTEAFF
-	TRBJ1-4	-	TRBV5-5	TGTGCCAGCAGCTTAGGTGCTACCAGTTTATCCACTAATGAAAAACTGTTTTTT	CASSLGATSLSTNEKLFF
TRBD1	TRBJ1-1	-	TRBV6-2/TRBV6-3	TGTGCCAGCAGCACCGACAGGGGGGGGACTGAAGCTTTCTTT	CASSTDRGGTEAFF
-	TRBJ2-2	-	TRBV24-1	TGTGCCACCAGTGATTGGACCAACACCGGGGAGCTGTTTTTT	CATSDWTNTGELFF
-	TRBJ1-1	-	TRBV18	TGTGCCAGCTCACCAGGGAGGGTGTCCACTGAAGCTTTCTTT	CASSPGRVSTEAFF
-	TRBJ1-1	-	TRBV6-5	TGTGCCAGCAGGGGGCAGGGCGCGGGGGCTTTCTTT	CASRGQGAGAFF
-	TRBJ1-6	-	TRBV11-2	TGTGCCAGCAGCTTAGTTTTGCGGCCTGGGAATTCACCCCTCCACTTT	CASSLVLRPGNSPLHF
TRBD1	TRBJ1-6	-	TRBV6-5	TGTGCCACCCGGACAGGGGTAGGTTCACCCCTCCACTTT	CATRTGVGSPLHF
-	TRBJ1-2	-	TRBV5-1	TGCGCCAGCAGCCCTGGAGGGGGGACCCCACCAGGCACCTTC	CASSPGGGTPPGTF
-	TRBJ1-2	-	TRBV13	TGTGCCAGCAGCTTAGGCGAATTGGGGGGGACCGGCGGCTACACCTTC	CASSLGELGGTGGYTF
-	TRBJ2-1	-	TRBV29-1	TGCAGCGTTGACGGTGAGCAGTTCTTC	CSVDGEQFF
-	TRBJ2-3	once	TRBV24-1	TGTGCCACCAGTGATGCGGGCACAGATACGCAGTATTTT	CATSDAGTDTQYF
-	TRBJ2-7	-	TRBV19	TGTGCCAGTAGTATGTCCGGGGGCTACGAGCAGTACTTC	CASSMSGGYEQYF
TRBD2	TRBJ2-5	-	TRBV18	TGTGCCAGCCGGCTAGCGGGGACCCAAGAGACCCAGTACTTC	CASRLAGTQETQYF
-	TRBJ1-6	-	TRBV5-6	TGTGCCAGCAGCTTGGAATGGCAGGGTAATTCACCCCTCCACTTT	CASSLEWQGNSPLHF
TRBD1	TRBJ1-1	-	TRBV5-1	TGCGCCAGCAGCCAACGGGGTGGGACAGGGCGAGAAGCTTTCTTT	CASSQRGGTGREAFF